This is a list of T cell receptor beta chains from one sample in a study of metastatic and nonmetastatic thyroid tumors. Using MiXCR, TCRdb re-called clones from the PCR reads. The table includes approximately 32,000 clones, over 20% detected once. Sequencing was carried out using tumor tissue. These receptors all stem from a male donor with papillary thyroid cancer or a benign thyroid nodule (not recorded which). Some clones in this sample may be carry-over from other donors' samples. Both conserved end residues are part of each CDR3. The D gene is left open where the match is weak. Size tells how often a clone was seen (once, few, many) or the class of an expanded clone, and some rows leave it out.

j_call: TRBJ2-1
d_call: .
clone_size: .
v_call: TRBV12-3/TRBV12-4
cdr3_nt: TGTGCCAGCCGTTCGAACATCGGCGAGCAGTTCTTC
cdr3_aa: CASRSNIGEQFF

j_call: TRBJ1-2
d_call: .
clone_size: many
v_call: TRBV29-1
cdr3_nt: TGCAGCGTCATCAACCCCGTTCGGACCGGCGGAGGCTACACCTTC
cdr3_aa: CSVINPVRTGGGYTF

j_call: TRBJ2-7
d_call: TRBD2
clone_size: medium-sized
v_call: TRBV20-1
cdr3_nt: TGCAGTGCTATGACTAGCGGGAGGGCCTACGAGCAGTACTTC
cdr3_aa: CSAMTSGRAYEQYF

j_call: TRBJ1-2
d_call: .
clone_size: .
v_call: TRBV7-3
cdr3_nt: TGTGCCAGCCCTTCTCCTTGGGCTGGCTACACCTTC
cdr3_aa: CASPSPWAGYTF

j_call: TRBJ1-5
d_call: TRBD1
clone_size: .
v_call: TRBV20-1
cdr3_nt: TGCAGTGCCCAGGGGGTGGAGAGCAATCAGCCCCAGCATTTT
cdr3_aa: CSAQGVESNQPQHF

j_call: TRBJ2-3
d_call: TRBD1
clone_size: many
v_call: TRBV19
cdr3_nt: TGTGCCAGTAGTATCGCCCAGGGGGCCTCAGATACGCAGTATTTT
cdr3_aa: CASSIAQGASDTQYF

j_call: TRBJ1-2
d_call: .
clone_size: .
v_call: TRBV30
cdr3_nt: TGTGCCTGGAGTGGTCCCTCCGGAGTTGGCTACACCTTC
cdr3_aa: CAWSGPSGVGYTF

j_call: TRBJ2-7
d_call: TRBD1
clone_size: .
v_call: TRBV2
cdr3_nt: TGTGCCAGCAGGGGGACAGGGGGCTATAACGGCTACGAGCAGTACTTC
cdr3_aa: CASRGTGGYNGYEQYF

j_call: TRBJ2-2
d_call: .
clone_size: .
v_call: TRBV6-1
cdr3_nt: TGTGCCAGCAGTGAATCGCCGGAAACCGGGGAGCTGTTTTTT
cdr3_aa: CASSESPETGELFF

j_call: TRBJ2-3
d_call: .
clone_size: many
v_call: TRBV2
cdr3_nt: TGTGCCAGCAGTGGCGGAGGGGGCACAGATACGCAGTATTTT
cdr3_aa: CASSGGGGTDTQYF

j_call: TRBJ2-7
d_call: TRBD2
clone_size: medium-sized
v_call: TRBV6-4
cdr3_nt: TGTGCCAGCACTGACTCGTCAAGACCTAGCGGGAGAAGACTCTACGAGCAGTACTTC
cdr3_aa: CASTDSSRPSGRRLYEQYF

j_call: TRBJ1-3
d_call: .
clone_size: many
v_call: TRBV7-9
cdr3_nt: TGTGCCAGCAGCTTAGTAGGGTCTGGAAACACCATATATTTT
cdr3_aa: CASSLVGSGNTIYF

j_call: TRBJ1-6
d_call: TRBD1
clone_size: .
v_call: TRBV6-5
cdr3_nt: TGTGCCAGCAGTTACTATGGGACAGAGGTCGGTAATTCACCCCTCCACTTT
cdr3_aa: CASSYYGTEVGNSPLHF

j_call: TRBJ1-6
d_call: TRBD1
clone_size: medium-sized
v_call: TRBV27
cdr3_nt: TGTGCCAGCAGTTGGCAGGGGGCCTCACCCCTCCACTTT
cdr3_aa: CASSWQGASPLHF

j_call: TRBJ1-1
d_call: TRBD1
clone_size: .
v_call: TRBV7-9
cdr3_nt: TGTGTCAGCAGAGACAGGGCGAGCGCTGAAGATTTCTTT
cdr3_aa: CVSRDRASAEDFF

j_call: TRBJ1-1
d_call: .
clone_size: many
v_call: TRBV19
cdr3_nt: TGTGCCACCGGACAGAGGCCGTACACTGAAGCTTTCTTT
cdr3_aa: CATGQRPYTEAFF

j_call: TRBJ2-7
d_call: TRBD2
clone_size: .
v_call: TRBV4-1
cdr3_nt: TGCGCCAGCAGCCCCGGGACTATGCGGACCTACGAGCAGTACTTC
cdr3_aa: CASSPGTMRTYEQYF

j_call: TRBJ2-3
d_call: .
clone_size: .
v_call: TRBV20-1
cdr3_nt: TGCAGTGCACACCCCGGGACGATTAGAACAGATACGCAGTATTTT
cdr3_aa: CSAHPGTIRTDTQYF

j_call: TRBJ2-2
d_call: TRBD1
clone_size: few
v_call: TRBV19
cdr3_nt: TGTGCCAGCACCCGGACAGGGTCGGCCGGGGAGCTGTTTTTT
cdr3_aa: CASTRTGSAGELFF

j_call: TRBJ2-5
d_call: .
clone_size: many
v_call: TRBV28
cdr3_nt: TGTGCCAGCAGTTTACTGTGGCAAGAGACCCAGTACTTC
cdr3_aa: CASSLLWQETQYF

j_call: TRBJ1-2
d_call: TRBD1
clone_size: .
v_call: TRBV5-1
cdr3_nt: TGCGCCAGCAGCCCCTGGACAGGATCTAACTATGGCTACACCTTC
cdr3_aa: CASSPWTGSNYGYTF

j_call: TRBJ2-7
d_call: TRBD2
clone_size: many
v_call: TRBV20-1
cdr3_nt: TGCAGTGCTGGGGGTAGCGGGAGTAAAGCCTACGAGCAGTACTTC
cdr3_aa: CSAGGSGSKAYEQYF

j_call: TRBJ2-3
d_call: TRBD2
clone_size: medium-sized
v_call: TRBV2
cdr3_nt: TGTGCCAGCAGTGGGACTAGTAGCACAGATACGCAGTATTTT
cdr3_aa: CASSGTSSTDTQYF

j_call: TRBJ1-2
d_call: .
clone_size: medium-sized
v_call: TRBV20-1
cdr3_nt: TGCAGTGCTAGTATGAGGCTGGCTAAACCCTACACCTTC
cdr3_aa: CSASMRLAKPYTF

j_call: TRBJ2-7
d_call: .
clone_size: medium-sized
v_call: TRBV2
cdr3_nt: TGTGCCAGCAGTGAACGGTGGCAGCTATACGAGCAGTACTTC
cdr3_aa: CASSERWQLYEQYF

j_call: TRBJ1-6
d_call: .
clone_size: few
v_call: TRBV27
cdr3_nt: TGTGCCAGCAGTTTACAGACGGGATCCTATAATTCACCCCTCCACTTT
cdr3_aa: CASSLQTGSYNSPLHF

j_call: TRBJ1-3
d_call: .
clone_size: few
v_call: TRBV28
cdr3_nt: TGTGCCAGCAGACTGATAGGTTCCCCTGGAAACACCATATATTTT
cdr3_aa: CASRLIGSPGNTIYF

j_call: TRBJ2-7
d_call: .
clone_size: few
v_call: TRBV2
cdr3_nt: TGTGCCAACAGAAGAGGGGGTTCGTCCTACGAGCAGTACTTC
cdr3_aa: CANRRGGSSYEQYF

j_call: TRBJ2-5
d_call: TRBD2
clone_size: many
v_call: TRBV7-9
cdr3_nt: TGTGCCAGCAGCTTATATGGTGCGGGAGGGGAAGAGACCCAGTACTTC
cdr3_aa: CASSLYGAGGEETQYF

j_call: TRBJ2-4
d_call: .
clone_size: many
v_call: TRBV7-2
cdr3_nt: TGTGCCAGCAGCTTACAAGGCGGATTAGCCAAAAACATTCAGTACTTC
cdr3_aa: CASSLQGGLAKNIQYF

j_call: TRBJ1-3
d_call: .
clone_size: .
v_call: TRBV2
cdr3_nt: TGTGCCAGCAGTGAAGTCGGCGTCTCTGGAAACACCATATATTTT
cdr3_aa: CASSEVGVSGNTIYF

j_call: TRBJ2-5
d_call: .
clone_size: many
v_call: TRBV7-2
cdr3_nt: TGTGCCAGCAGCTCTTGGCAGCCTCAAGAGACCCAGTACTTC
cdr3_aa: CASSSWQPQETQYF

j_call: TRBJ1-5
d_call: .
clone_size: many
v_call: TRBV3-1
cdr3_nt: TGTGCCAGCAGCCTGACCCGAGGGAATCAGCCCCAGCATTTT
cdr3_aa: CASSLTRGNQPQHF

j_call: TRBJ2-1
d_call: .
clone_size: few
v_call: TRBV6-1
cdr3_nt: TGTGCCAGCAAGCGGAAGACCTCCTACAATGAGCAGTTCTTC
cdr3_aa: CASKRKTSYNEQFF

j_call: TRBJ2-5
d_call: .
clone_size: many
v_call: TRBV29-1
cdr3_nt: TGCAGCGTTGGGGAGGCCCAAGAGACCCAGTACTTC
cdr3_aa: CSVGEAQETQYF

j_call: TRBJ2-5
d_call: TRBD2
clone_size: many
v_call: TRBV3-1
cdr3_nt: TGTGCCAGCAGCGATAGCGGGAGAGGGGAGACCCAGTACTTC
cdr3_aa: CASSDSGRGETQYF

j_call: TRBJ1-6
d_call: .
clone_size: many
v_call: TRBV28
cdr3_nt: TGTGCCAGCAGTTCGCCACACATAACAGCGTTTAATAATTCACCCCTCCACTTT
cdr3_aa: CASSSPHITAFNNSPLHF

j_call: TRBJ2-3
d_call: TRBD2
clone_size: many
v_call: TRBV19
cdr3_nt: TGTGCCAGTAGTCTTCTGGCGGGAGTGGCAGATACGCAGTATTTT
cdr3_aa: CASSLLAGVADTQYF

j_call: TRBJ2-7
d_call: .
clone_size: few
v_call: TRBV19
cdr3_nt: TGTGCCAGTAGTATCTCGGTGGGGGCCGCTCCAGAGCAGTACTTC
cdr3_aa: CASSISVGAAPEQYF

j_call: TRBJ1-1
d_call: TRBD1
clone_size: many
v_call: TRBV6-1
cdr3_nt: TGTGCCAGCAGTTTTTGGACAGGGGCAAATACTGAAGCTTTCTTT
cdr3_aa: CASSFWTGANTEAFF

j_call: TRBJ1-3
d_call: TRBD1
clone_size: many
v_call: TRBV4-1
cdr3_nt: TGCGCCAGCAGCCTAGTCACTGGACAGGTCCCTCACACCATATATTTT
cdr3_aa: CASSLVTGQVPHTIYF

j_call: TRBJ2-2
d_call: TRBD2
clone_size: many
v_call: TRBV20-1
cdr3_nt: TGCAGTGCTGAAAGCGGGAGGGCCGGCGGGGAGCTGTTTTTT
cdr3_aa: CSAESGRAGGELFF

j_call: TRBJ1-4
d_call: .
clone_size: many
v_call: TRBV6-1
cdr3_nt: TGTGCCAGCAGTCGACAGAGCGCAACTAATGAAAAACTGTTTTTT
cdr3_aa: CASSRQSATNEKLFF

j_call: TRBJ2-7
d_call: .
clone_size: many
v_call: TRBV6-2/TRBV6-3
cdr3_nt: TGTGCCAGCGCGTGGCTAGAGCGCGAGCAGTACTTC
cdr3_aa: CASAWLEREQYF

j_call: TRBJ2-1
d_call: TRBD2
clone_size: many
v_call: TRBV7-9
cdr3_nt: TGTGCCAGCAGCCTAGGGACTAGCGGGGACAATGAGCAGTTCTTC
cdr3_aa: CASSLGTSGDNEQFF

j_call: TRBJ1-1
d_call: TRBD1
clone_size: few
v_call: TRBV6-2/TRBV6-3
cdr3_nt: TGTGCCAGCAGTTACGACAGGGCGGCTGAAGCTTTCTTT
cdr3_aa: CASSYDRAAEAFF

j_call: TRBJ2-3
d_call: .
clone_size: many
v_call: TRBV6-1
cdr3_nt: TGTGCCAGCAGTAAGGACAGCTATAGCACAGATACGCAGTATTTT
cdr3_aa: CASSKDSYSTDTQYF

j_call: TRBJ2-7
d_call: .
clone_size: medium-sized
v_call: TRBV6-1
cdr3_nt: TGTGCCAGCAGTGAAACAGTTCCCCAGTGGGCAAAGCTCTACGAGCAGTACTTC
cdr3_aa: CASSETVPQWAKLYEQYF

j_call: TRBJ1-4
d_call: TRBD1
clone_size: many
v_call: TRBV20-1
cdr3_nt: TGCAGTGCTAGAGATTTAGGGGGCGGGAATGAAAAACTGTTTTTT
cdr3_aa: CSARDLGGGNEKLFF

j_call: TRBJ2-2
d_call: .
clone_size: .
v_call: TRBV19
cdr3_nt: TGTGCCAGTAGTATTCGACACGCGAACACCGGGGAGCTGTTTTTT
cdr3_aa: CASSIRHANTGELFF

j_call: TRBJ1-1
d_call: TRBD1
clone_size: many
v_call: TRBV28
cdr3_nt: TGTGCCAGCAGGACAGGGCGCAACACTGAAGCTTTCTTT
cdr3_aa: CASRTGRNTEAFF

j_call: TRBJ2-1
d_call: .
clone_size: few
v_call: TRBV28
cdr3_nt: TGTGCCAGCAGTTTTTCTAATAATGAGCAGTTCTTC
cdr3_aa: CASSFSNNEQFF